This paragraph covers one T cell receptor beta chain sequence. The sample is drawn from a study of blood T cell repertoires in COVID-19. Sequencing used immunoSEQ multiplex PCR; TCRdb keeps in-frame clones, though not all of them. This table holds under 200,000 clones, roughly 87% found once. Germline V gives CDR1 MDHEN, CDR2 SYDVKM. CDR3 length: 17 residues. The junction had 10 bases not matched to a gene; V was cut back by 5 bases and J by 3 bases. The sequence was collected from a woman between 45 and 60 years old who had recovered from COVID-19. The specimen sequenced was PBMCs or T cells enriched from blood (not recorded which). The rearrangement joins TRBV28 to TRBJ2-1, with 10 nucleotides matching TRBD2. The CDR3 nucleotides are TGTGCCAGCAGTCGGACTAGCGGAGGAGGGGGCTACAATGAGCAGTTCTTC. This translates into CASSRTSGGGGYNEQFF. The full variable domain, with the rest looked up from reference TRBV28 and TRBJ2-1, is DVKVTQSSRYLVKRTGEKVFLECVQDMDHENMFWYRQDPGLGLRLIYFSYDVKMKEKGDIPEGYSVSREKKERFSLILESASTNQTSMYLCASSRTSGGGGYNEQFFGPGTRLTVL.